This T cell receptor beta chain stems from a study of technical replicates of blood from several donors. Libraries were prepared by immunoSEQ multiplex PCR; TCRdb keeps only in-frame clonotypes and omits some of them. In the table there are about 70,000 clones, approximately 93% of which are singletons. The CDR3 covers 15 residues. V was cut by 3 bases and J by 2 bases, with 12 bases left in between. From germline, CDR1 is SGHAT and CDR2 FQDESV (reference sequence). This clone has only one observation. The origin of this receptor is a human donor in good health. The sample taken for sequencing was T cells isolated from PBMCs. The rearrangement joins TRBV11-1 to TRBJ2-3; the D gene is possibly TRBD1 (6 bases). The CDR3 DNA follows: TGTGCCAGCAGCTTCCTAGGACAGTACACAGATACGCAGTATTTT. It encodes CASSFLGQYTDTQYF.